What follows is one T cell receptor (beta chain) and its context. The antigen remains unidentified. The data derive from a study of cytomegalovirus exposure and HLA in healthy donors. Findings and limits, study-wide: A missense DCLRE1C variant was associated with V- and J-gene trimming of TCR beta chains in a later analysis, and an independent cohort replicated the association. Investigators reported more than 150 TCR beta chains as tied to cytomegalovirus. The study carried out a later analysis of TCR beta sequences. It associated approximately 17,000 of them with specific HLA alleles at a false discovery rate of 0.05.

Primers: 60 Vbeta forward and 13 Jbeta reverse. Assay used: immunoSEQ multiplex PCR; TCRdb lists only in-frame clones, some missing. Of some 150,000 clones in the sample, about four fifths are singletons; the top ten hold around 4.3%. The receptor comes from a man aged 40-50 years in good health and CMV-seropositive. Material for sequencing was PBMCs.

The CDR3 DNA reads TGTGCCAGCAGTTTATTGGGCAGCTCCCATTATGGCTACACCTTC. Encoded protein: CASSLLGSSHYGYTF. V and J are TRBV27 and TRBJ1-2; D unclear. The V and J ends lost 1 base and 5 bases respectively, with 14 bases between them. Germline V gene sequence: CDR1 MNHEY, CDR2 SMNVEV (reference sequence). The CDR3 runs 15 residues.